A selection of T cell receptor beta chains follows, all from one sample in a study of blood T cell repertoires in COVID-19. Produced via immunoSEQ multiplex PCR; TCRdb's table is partial and in-frame only. The sample lists nearly 350,000 clones, roughly 89% occurring once. The sample comprised peripheral blood. All receptors come from a woman under 30 who had recovered from COVID-19. Each CDR3 is given with its conserved first and last residue. The D gene is left open where the match is weak. Clone sizes are given selectively: once, few, many, or a class where the clone is expanded.

>TRBD1|TRBJ1-6|14|TRBV15|-
TGTGCCACCAGCAGAAGGACAGGGCAATCACCCCTCCACTTT
CATSRRTGQSPLHF
>-|TRBJ1-2|13|TRBV6-5|-
TGTGCCAGCAGTTACGGCCGTGGTTATGGCTACACCTTC
CASSYGRGYGYTF
>TRBD1|TRBJ1-5|17|TRBV20-1|-
TGCAGTGCTAGTACATTTCTCGGACAGGGGGGTTATCAGCCCCAGCATTTT
CSASTFLGQGGYQPQHF
>TRBD1|TRBJ2-1|14|TRBV6-2/TRBV6-3|-
TGTGCCAGCAGTACGCAGGGGGCGCGGAATGAGCAGTTCTTC
CASSTQGARNEQFF
>-|TRBJ2-3|15|TRBV19|-
TGTGCCAGTAGTATGTCGGGCAGGGGCGCAGATACGCAGTATTTT
CASSMSGRGADTQYF
>-|TRBJ2-1|13|TRBV12-3/TRBV12-4|-
TGTGCCAGCAGTTCAGGGGGGTTAAATGAGCAGTTCTTC
CASSSGGLNEQFF
>-|TRBJ1-1|13|TRBV11-2|-
TGTGCCAGCAGCTTGGCCGTAAACACTGAAGCTTTCTTT
CASSLAVNTEAFF
>-|TRBJ1-1|13|TRBV2|-
TGTGCCAGCAGCCCAAGCATGAACACTGAAGCTTTCTTT
CASSPSMNTEAFF
>TRBD1|TRBJ1-2|14|TRBV2|-
TGTGCCAGCAGTGACAGGGGGCGCGGCTATGGCTACACCTTC
CASSDRGRGYGYTF
>TRBD2|TRBJ2-1|14|TRBV2|once
TGTGCCAGCAGCCGGGTAGCGGGAGAAGGGTGGCAGTTCTTC
CASSRVAGEGWQFF
>-|TRBJ1-4|15|TRBV5-1|-
TGCGCCAGCAGCTTGGCGCAGACAACTAATGAAAAACTGTTTTTT
CASSLAQTTNEKLFF
>TRBD1|TRBJ2-5|15|TRBV20-1|-
TGCAGTGCTAGTCTTGGACAGGAGTACCAAGAGACCCAGTACTTC
CSASLGQEYQETQYF
>-|TRBJ2-4|14|TRBV2|-
TGTGCCAGCAGTGACAGGCGAGCCAAAAACATTCAGTACTTC
CASSDRRAKNIQYF
>TRBD2|TRBJ2-3|16|TRBV10-3|-
TGTGCCATCAGTGAAGGAGGGAGGGTTGACACAGATACGCAGTATTTT
CAISEGGRVDTDTQYF
>-|TRBJ2-5|15|TRBV6-2/TRBV6-3|-
TGTGCCAGCAGTTACCCCACTCAATCAGGGGAGACCCAGTACTTC
CASSYPTQSGETQYF
>-|TRBJ2-3|17|TRBV6-6|-
TGTGCCAGCAGTCGACGAACTAGCCGCCCAAGCACAGATACGCAGTATTTT
CASSRRTSRPSTDTQYF
>TRBD2|TRBJ2-1|16|TRBV27|few
TGTGCCAGCAGTACCGGTAGACTAGCGGGGGTCAATGAGCAGTTCTTC
CASSTGRLAGVNEQFF
>TRBD2|TRBJ2-2|16|TRBV7-6|-
TGTGCCAGCAGCTCGGGACTAGCGGGAGGGGCCGGGGAGCTGTTTTTT
CASSSGLAGGAGELFF
>-|TRBJ2-3|16|TRBV4-3|-
TGCGCCAGCAGCCAAGTCGGAGGCAGGAACACAGATACGCAGTATTTT
CASSQVGGRNTDTQYF
>-|TRBJ1-2|12|TRBV28|-
TGTGCCAGCATGAGTGCAGGGTTTGGCTACACCTTC
CASMSAGFGYTF
>TRBD2|TRBJ2-3|14|TRBV5-6|-
TGTGCCAGCAGCTTGGGCAGCGGGGCAGATACGCAGTATTTT
CASSLGSGADTQYF
>-|TRBJ2-1|15|TRBV11-2|-
TGTGCCAGCAGCGCAAGAGGGGGGGGTTTCTATGAGCAGTTCTTC
CASSARGGGFYEQFF
>-|TRBJ2-1|15|TRBV11-2|-
TGTGCCAGCAGCTTATGGGACAACTCCTACAATGAGCAGTTCTTC
CASSLWDNSYNEQFF
>TRBD1|TRBJ1-2|14|TRBV29-1|-
TGCAGCGTTAGACAGGGACTCGGTGACTATGGCTACACCTTC
CSVRQGLGDYGYTF
>TRBD2|TRBJ2-3|14|TRBV5-1|once
TGCGCCAGCAGCTTCTCGGGGGGGGCAGATACGCAGTATTTT
CASSFSGGADTQYF
>-|TRBJ2-2|12|TRBV7-9|few
TGTGCCAGCAGCCCCCCCCGTAGGGAGCTGTTTTTT
CASSPPRRELFF